Listed here are 27 T cell receptor beta chains from one sample, sequenced in a study of CD8 T cells in Susac syndrome. RNA was extracted with the RNeasy kit, and a quantity of roughly 0.45 to 1 ug was reverse transcribed using random hexamers. TCRdb analysed the immunoSEQ multiplex PCR reads with MiXCR anew, one entry per CDR3 protein. Of about 440,000 distinct CDR3 sequences in the sample, about 85% were seen once. The sequenced sample consisted of CD8+ T cells from PBMCs. All receptors derive from a human donor with multiple sclerosis.

The V call is TRBV4-1, the J call TRBJ2-5; 7 nucleotides line up with TRBD1. The germline CDR1 and CDR2 sequences are MGHRA and YSYEKL. The V and J ends lost 6 bases and 1 base, in that order; junction bases with no gene match: 5. The CDR3 contains 14 residues. The CDR3 DNA sequence: TGCGCCAGCAGTCGGGGACAGCTCCAAGAGACCCAGTACTTC. Amino acid sequence: CASSRGQLQETQYF.

The gene calls are TRBV3-1 and TRBJ2-3; 8 nucleotides line up with TRBD2. Germline V lookup: CDR1 LGHDT, CDR2 YNNKEL (reference sequence). V dropped 1 base and J dropped 3; count of bases not matched to a gene: 9. This CDR3 spans 17 amino acids. CDR3 region: CASSQVAGLVGTDTQYF. CDR3 DNA sequence: TGTGCCAGCAGCCAAGTTGCGGGACTAGTTGGGACAGATACGCAGTATTTT.

This clonotype occurred once. The chain combines TRBV7-9 with TRBJ1-1, with 9 bases lining up with TRBD1. This CDR3 is built from 15 residues. CDR1 SEHNR and CDR2 FQNEAQ come from the germline V gene (reference sequence). V was pared by 2 bases and J by 3 bases, with 4 bases of the junction left unmatched. CDR3 protein: CASSLTGGAHTEAFF. Written as DNA, the CDR3 is TGTGCCAGCAGCTTAACAGGGGGCGCACACACTGAAGCTTTCTTT.

This chain links TRBV28 with TRBJ2-1, with 10 bases lining up with TRBD1. The CDR3 is 14 amino acids. Germline V gene lookup returns CDR1 MDHEN and CDR2 SYDVKM. V shed 7 bases and J 7 bases; nucleotides not matched to a gene: 7. The CDR3 sequence is CASTTTGGYNEQFF. The CDR3 DNA follows: TGTGCCAGCACTACGACAGGGGGCTATAATGAGCAGTTCTTC.

The chain couples TRBV28 to TRBJ2-1; the match to TRBD2 covers 7 bases. Trimming cost V 6 bases and J 7 bases; bases outside gene matches: 9. CDR3 length equals 14 residues. Germline V CDR1 and CDR2: MDHEN, SYDVKM. The CDR3 loop reads CASSQMKGGNEQFF. CDR3 in DNA: TGTGCCAGCAGCCAAATGAAGGGAGGGAATGAGCAGTTCTTC. Together with reference TRBV28 and TRBJ2-1, the CDR3 gives the full variable domain: DVKVTQSSRYLVKRTGEKVFLECVQDMDHENMFWYRQDPGLGLRLIYFSYDVKMKEKGDIPEGYSVSREKKERFSLILESASTNQTSMYLCASSQMKGGNEQFFGPGTRLTVL.

This chain uses TRBV28 with TRBJ2-2; D perhaps matches TRBD1 (5 bases). The CDR3 contains 13 residues. Trimming stripped 10 bases from V and 4 bases from J, with 13 bases between. Germline CDR1 and CDR2: MDHEN and SYDVKM. The DNA for the CDR3 is TGTGCCATAGAAGACAGATTCACCGGGGAGCTGTTTTTT. Protein product: CAIEDRFTGELFF.

This chain uses TRBV5-4 with TRBJ2-7, with D unresolved. Germline CDR1 is SGHNT and CDR2 is YYREEE (reference sequence). With 3 bases removed from V and 1 base from J, the gap between germline ends came to 5 bases. This CDR3 region has 12 residues. The DNA of the CDR3 is TGTGCCAGCAGCTCCGAATCCTACGAGCAGTACTTC. It encodes CASSSESYEQYF.

The chain joins TRBV27 to TRBJ2-2, with 11 bases that match TRBD2. CDR1 and CDR2 (germline): MNHEY, SMNVEV (reference sequence). The CDR3 covers 16 residues. Trimming cost V 5 bases and J 1 base; bases outside gene matches: 3. The chain's CDR3 is CASSPLAGENTGELFF. The CDR3 DNA reads as TGTGCCAGCAGTCCACTAGCGGGAGAGAACACCGGGGAGCTGTTTTTT.

The chain has TRBV6-6 and TRBJ1-5, with no clear D. The CDR3 extends over 12 amino acids. V gave up 2 bases and J gave up 6 bases, with 5 bases separating them. From germline, CDR1 is MNHNY and CDR2 SVGAGI (reference sequence). CDR3 DNA sequence: TGTGCCAGCAGTTACGAGGGTCAGCCCCAGCATTTT. It is translated as CASSYEGQPQHF.

This clonotype was detected once. The rearrangement uses TRBV20-1 and TRBJ2-2, with TRBD1 matching over 7 bases. The V segment lost 6 bases and the J segment 3 bases; nucleotides outside the gene matches: 10. Germline V gene data show CDR1 as DFQATT and CDR2 as SNEGSKA (reference sequence). CDR3 length: 15 residues. As DNA, the CDR3 is TGCAGTGCCCTAGAACAGGGGAAGGACACCGGGGAGCTGTTTTTT. It encodes CSALEQGKDTGELFF.

The rearrangement links TRBV7-6 to TRBJ1-4; tentatively, D is TRBD1 (5 bases). This CDR3 comprises 14 residues. The ends were cut back, 6 bases at V and 4 bases at J, with 12 bases in the middle. The germline V gene encodes CDR1 SGHVS and CDR2 FNYEAQ. The CDR3 spells CASSSTVINEKLFF. The CDR3 DNA reads TGTGCCAGCAGTTCGACAGTAATTAATGAAAAACTGTTTTTT.

This clonotype appeared a single time. The CDR3 DNA reads as TGTGCCTGGAGTTTACAACAGGGGGCAGCTGAAGCTTTCTTT. Translating it yields CAWSLQQGAAEAFF. This chain links TRBV30 with TRBJ1-1, with TRBD1 matching 9 bases. CDR1 is GTSNPN and CDR2 is SVGIG in the germline V gene (reference sequence). The V gene end was trimmed by 2 bases and the J gene end by 6 bases; junction bases not matched to a gene: 7. This CDR3 region has 14 residues.

V gene TRBV6-1 combines with J gene TRBJ2-3; TRBD2 matches at 10 bases. With V trimmed by 0 bases and J by 2 bases, 14 bases remained unmatched. The CDR3 covers 20 residues. Looked up from germline, CDR1 is MNHNS and CDR2 is SASEGT. This CDR3 is CASSEARIPVLAGVTDTQYF. CDR3 DNA sequence: TGTGCCAGCAGTGAAGCCCGGATACCAGTCCTAGCGGGGGTCACAGATACGCAGTATTTT.

The rearrangement uses TRBV7-2 and TRBJ1-1; D gene uncertain. V lost 2 bases and J lost 5, with 6 bases in between. The germline CDR1 and CDR2 sequences are SGHTA and FQGNSA. The CDR3 runs to 12 residues. CDR3 sequence (DNA): TGTGCCAGCAGCTTACCGGTAACTGAAGCTTTCTTT. Protein: CASSLPVTEAFF.

CDR3 sequence reads: CASSYGQEIGELFF. The CDR3 region has the DNA TGTGCCAGCAGTTACGGGCAGGAGATCGGGGAGCTGTTTTTT. V usage is TRBV6-5 and J usage is TRBJ2-2; unclear D gene. The V gene lost 2 bases and the J gene lost 7 bases, with 11 bases spanning the gap. CDR1 MNHEY and CDR2 SVGAGI come from the germline V gene. The CDR3 has 14 amino acids.

This clonotype has more than one count but fewer than ten. Compared with germline, one end of the junction differs, possibly owing to a read error. The chain recombines TRBV9 with TRBJ1-2; tentative D call: TRBD1 (5 bases). The CDR3 has 14 residues. Germline V gene lookup returns CDR1 SGDLS and CDR2 YYNGEE. The CDR3: CASSVADSPGGYTF. The DNA for the CDR3 is TGTGCCAGTAGCGTAGCCGACAGCCCAGGGGGCTACACCTTC.

In DNA form, the CDR3 reads TGTGCCAGCAGCTTAGAGGGATTCGAGCAGTACTTC. It specifies CASSLEGFEQYF. The chain employs TRBV7-9 and TRBJ2-7; no firm D call. The ends were cut back, 1 base at V and 6 bases at J, with 7 bases in the middle. The CDR3 is made up of 12 amino acids. Germline-derived CDR1 and CDR2 are SEHNR and FQNEAQ (reference sequence).

Only a few counts were recorded for this clonotype. The CDR3 sequence is CAWSGTGAYEQYF. The CDR3 bases are TGTGCCTGGAGTGGCACAGGGGCCTACGAGCAGTACTTC. The chain employs TRBV30 and TRBJ2-7, with TRBD1 matching 7 bases. The germline V gene has CDR1 GTSNPN and CDR2 SVGIG (reference sequence). This CDR3 region has 13 residues. J lost 2 bases, V lost 1 base, and 2 bases had no gene match.

The genes are TRBV6-2 or TRBV6-3 and TRBJ1-5; D ambiguous. Germline lookup yields CDR1 MNHEY and CDR2 SVGEGT. V gave up 0 bases and J gave up 5 bases, with 2 bases separating them. CDR3 size: 12 residues. The CDR3 DNA reads TGTGCCAGCAGTTACTCCCATCAGCCCCAGCATTTT. Protein sequence: CASSYSHQPQHF.

This CDR3 reads CATSRGTGRPGANVLTF. The CDR3 DNA reads TGTGCCACCAGCAGGGGGACAGGCCGACCTGGGGCCAACGTCCTGACTTTC. This chain connects TRBV15 to TRBJ2-6, with 8 bases matching TRBD1. V was pared by 3 bases and J by 2 bases, with 6 bases of the junction left unmatched. The CDR3 totals 17 residues. From germline, CDR1 is LNHNV and CDR2 YYDKDF (reference sequence).

This chain uses TRBV5-1 with TRBJ1-6; D possibly corresponds to TRBD1 (5 bases). The CDR3 is made up of 17 amino acids. Trimming removed 3 bases from V and 0 bases from J, with 13 bases in between. Looked up from germline, CDR1 is SGHRS and CDR2 is YFSETQ. The CDR3 region has the DNA TGCGCCAGCAGCTCAGAGGGGCGGAGCTCCTATAATTCACCCCTCCACTTT. It specifies CASSSEGRSSYNSPLHF.

This clonotype was recorded only once. The chain is built from TRBV27 and TRBJ2-2, with D unresolved. The CDR3 has 15 residues. V was trimmed by 3 bases and J by 5 bases, leaving 13 bases between them. Germline V gene lookup returns CDR1 MNHEY and CDR2 SMNVEV (reference sequence). The CDR3 region has the DNA TGTGCCAGCAGTTTGTCGGGTTTCGGTACCGGGGAGCTGTTTTTT. It is translated as CASSLSGFGTGELFF.

The J gene is TRBJ2-7, the V gene TRBV6-5; TRBD2 might be the D (5 bases). The V gene lost 5 bases and the J gene lost 1 base, with 9 bases spanning the gap. Per the germline V gene, CDR1 is MNHEY and CDR2 is SVGAGI. The CDR3 runs 13 residues. CDR3 sequence reads: CASSLRTSYEQYF. The CDR3 nucleotides read TGTGCCAGCAGTCTCCGGACTTCCTACGAGCAGTACTTC.

The V and J genes are TRBV10-3 and TRBJ2-3, with 7 bases identical to TRBD2. The germline V gene encodes CDR1 ENHRY and CDR2 SYGVKD. The CDR3 runs 13 residues. Trimming at V came to 10 bases and at J to 2 bases, leaving 6 bases not matched to a gene. The DNA for the CDR3 is TGTGCCAGCAACCTAGCGGTCACAGATACGCAGTATTTT. Protein: CASNLAVTDTQYF.

This chain connects TRBV28 to TRBJ2-7, with 7 bases that match TRBD1. The CDR3 has 17 residues. CDR1 and CDR2 (germline): MDHEN, SYDVKM. V was pared by 4 bases and J by 3 bases, with 15 bases of the junction left unmatched. The DNA for the CDR3 is TGTGCCAGCAGTTCTGACATGCTGGGACAGACTCTCTACGAGCAGTACTTC. This encodes CASSSDMLGQTLYEQYF.

This clonotype was detected once. The V gene is TRBV5-5, the J gene TRBJ1-2, with TRBD1 matching 9 bases. The CDR3 is made up of 18 amino acids. V lost 3 bases to trimming and J lost 3 bases; unmatched junction nucleotides: 15. Germline V CDR1 and CDR2: SGHKS, YYEKEE (reference sequence). The CDR3 bases are TGTGCCAGCAGCTGGCAGCGGCCCGGGACAGGGTGGCACTATGGCTACACCTTC. It encodes CASSWQRPGTGWHYGYTF.

This clonotype was recorded only once. This sequence joins TRBV6-5 and TRBJ2-7; TRBD2 aligns across 7 bases. Germline V gene data show CDR1 as MNHEY and CDR2 as SVGAGI. Losses at the gene ends were 8 bases for V and 7 bases for J; bases not matched to a gene: 17. This CDR3 region has 15 residues. CDR3 amino acids: CASLTMAGVSIEQYF. The CDR3 DNA is TGTGCCAGCCTTACGATGGCGGGAGTAAGTATAGAGCAGTACTTC.